The 28 T cell receptor beta chains presented below share a single source sample, sequenced in a study of blood T cell repertoires in COVID-19. Assay used: immunoSEQ multiplex PCR; TCRdb lists only in-frame clones, some missing. The sample holds approximately 120,000 clones, roughly 75% seen once. Sample: peripheral blood. These receptor sequences come from a human donor in a cohort sampled during active or convalescent COVID-19.

The chain joins TRBV2 to TRBJ1-2; 12 positions match TRBD1. Per germline, CDR1 SNHLY and CDR2 FYNNEI. The junction had 4 bases not matched to a gene; V was cut back by 3 bases and J by 5 bases. The CDR3 has 15 amino acids. Written as DNA, the CDR3 is TGTGCCAGCAGTGAGGGACAGGGGGCGATTTATGGCTACACCTTC. This encodes CASSEGQGAIYGYTF. Variable domain in full (rest from reference TRBV2 and TRBJ1-2): EPEVTQTPSHQVTQMGQEVILRCVPISNHLYFYWYRQILGQKVEFLVSFYNNEISEKSEIFDDQFSVERPDGSNFTLKIRSTKLEDSAMYFCASSEGQGAIYGYTFGSGTRLTVV.

The V gene is TRBV5-1, the J gene TRBJ2-4; no clear D gene. Germline V gene sequence: CDR1 SGHRS, CDR2 YFSETQ. V lost 3 bases and J lost 3, with 13 bases in between. This CDR3 has 15 amino acids. CDR3 in amino acids: CASSSVRFGKNIQYF. In nucleotides, the CDR3 is TGCGCCAGCAGCTCAGTGAGGTTCGGCAAAAACATTCAGTACTTC. The full variable domain, in which reference TRBV5-1 and TRBJ2-4 provide the parts outside the CDR3, is KAGVTQTPRYLIKTRGQQVTLSCSPISGHRSVSWYQQTPGQGLQFLFEYFSETQRNKGNFPGRFSGRQFSNSRSEMNVSTLELGDSALYLCASSSVRFGKNIQYFGAGTRLSVL.

This chain connects TRBV19 to TRBJ2-7; the match to TRBD1 covers 8 bases. CDR3 size: 15 residues. Germline V CDR1 and CDR2: LNHDA, SQIVND (reference sequence). Losses at the gene ends were 6 bases for V and 3 bases for J; bases not matched to a gene: 10. The CDR3 region is CASSYTGTGGYEQYF. In nucleotides, the CDR3 is TGTGCCAGTAGCTACACCGGGACAGGCGGCTACGAGCAGTACTTC. The variable domain in full, with the rest retrieved from reference TRBV19 and TRBJ2-7, is DGGITQSPKYLFRKEGQNVTLSCEQNLNHDAMYWYRQDPGQGLRLIYYSQIVNDFQKGDIAEGYSVSREKKESFPLTVTSAQKNPTAFYLCASSYTGTGGYEQYFGPGTRLTVT.

V and J are TRBV27 and TRBJ1-6; D is possibly TRBD1 (6 bases). This CDR3 has 16 amino acids. The germline V gene has CDR1 MNHEY and CDR2 SMNVEV (reference sequence). Between the trimmed V and J ends, which lost 3 bases and 4 bases, there was a span of 13 bases. The CDR3 region has the DNA TGTGCCAGCAGTTTGGGGAGCAGGGGATATAATTCACCCCTCCACTTT. Amino acids: CASSLGSRGYNSPLHF.

The rearrangement joins TRBV6-6 to TRBJ2-7, with 9 bases identical to TRBD1. CDR3 length: 15 residues. J gave up 6 bases and V 2 bases, and 8 bases lay outside the gene matches. Germline values: CDR1 MNHNY, CDR2 SVGAGI (reference sequence). The CDR3 DNA follows: TGTGCCAGCAGTTACCCCACAGGGGGCAGTGGCGAGCAGTACTTC. As protein: CASSYPTGGSGEQYF.

This chain joins TRBV19 and TRBJ2-1, with a possible D match to TRBD2 (6 bases). Germline V lookup: CDR1 LNHDA, CDR2 SQIVND (reference sequence). Trimming cost V 3 bases and J 0 bases, with 12 bases left between them. CDR3 size: 16 residues. DNA for the CDR3: TGTGCCAGTAGTATGAAGGGACTGAGCTCCTACAATGAGCAGTTCTTC. Translation gives CASSMKGLSSYNEQFF.

The V gene is TRBV6-2 or TRBV6-3, the J gene TRBJ1-4, with 8 bases identical to TRBD1. The CDR3 extends over 14 amino acids. Per germline, CDR1 MNHEY and CDR2 SVGEGT. J gave up 6 bases and V 7 bases, and 7 bases lay outside the gene matches. In DNA form, the CDR3 reads TGTGCCAGCACCCCGACAGGGGATTATGAAAAACTGTTTTTT. This gives the protein CASTPTGDYEKLFF.

The gene calls are TRBV28 and TRBJ2-2; a possible D gene is TRBD1 (6 bases). CDR1 and CDR2 from the germline V gene are MDHEN and SYDVKM. The CDR3 totals 16 residues. V was clipped by 4 bases and J by 0 bases, with 12 bases between them. CDR3 loop: CASSSRWGPNTGELFF. CDR3 nucleotide sequence: TGTGCCAGCAGTTCCCGGTGGGGGCCGAACACCGGGGAGCTGTTTTTT.

The chain employs TRBV27 and TRBJ2-7, with a tentative D call TRBD2 (5 bases). Trimming shortened V by 8 bases and J by 2 bases, and 13 bases separated the two germline ends. CDR3 length equals 13 residues. Per the germline V gene, CDR1 is MNHEY and CDR2 is SMNVEV (reference sequence). This CDR3 is CASGGYNTYEQYF. CDR3 nucleotides: TGTGCCAGCGGCGGGTACAATACCTACGAGCAGTACTTC.

V and J are TRBV5-4 and TRBJ2-3; TRBD2 might be the D (5 bases). The ends were cut back, 4 bases at V and 5 bases at J, with 17 bases in the middle. The CDR3 sequence is 15 residues long. CDR1 is SGHNT, CDR2 YYREEE, per germline (reference sequence). CDR3 nucleotide sequence: TGTGCCAGCAGCCCCGGACGGGGATGGGGAGATACGCAGTATTTT. As protein: CASSPGRGWGDTQYF.

This clone has more than one count but fewer than ten. The chain uses TRBV19 and TRBJ1-2, with a weak D call TRBD1 (5 bases). V lost 6 bases and J lost 4, with 12 bases in between. CDR3 length: 13 amino acids. Germline CDR1 reads LNHDA; CDR2 reads SQIVND (reference sequence). In DNA, the CDR3 is TGTGCCAGTAGACCGACAGCCAGCTATGGCTACACCTTC. This codes for CASRPTASYGYTF.

This clone was observed a few times. The rearrangement uses TRBV7-9 and TRBJ1-2; no firm D call. The germline V gene encodes CDR1 SEHNR and CDR2 FQNEAQ (reference sequence). CDR3 size: 14 residues. Trimming took off 5 bases at V and 0 bases at J, with 10 bases between the two ends. The CDR3 DNA is TGTGCCAGCAGCGAGGGTAGGACTAACTATGGCTACACCTTC. It yields the protein CASSEGRTNYGYTF.

The genes are TRBV14 and TRBJ2-1, with TRBD2 matching 11 bases. Germline V CDR1 and CDR2: SGHDN, FVKESK. CDR3 length: 16 residues. V trimming: 4 bases; J trimming: 4 bases; junction bases outside the gene matches: 6. The CDR3 here is CASSPYVAGGYNEQFF. The DNA of the CDR3 is TGTGCCAGCAGCCCCTACGTAGCGGGAGGGTACAATGAGCAGTTCTTC.

This clone was seen a single time. The rearrangement joins TRBV30 to TRBJ2-5, with a possible D match to TRBD2 (5 bases). The CDR3 consists of 13 residues. Germline lookup yields CDR1 GTSNPN and CDR2 SVGIG (reference sequence). Trimming shortened V by 1 base and J by 2 bases, and 8 bases separated the two germline ends. The DNA of the CDR3 is TGTGCCTGGAGTGGCGGGCTACAAGAGACCCAGTACTTC. It specifies CAWSGGLQETQYF.

This clone occurred a few times. This sequence joins TRBV6-2 or TRBV6-3 and TRBJ1-5, with D perhaps TRBD1 (5 bases). From germline, CDR1 is MNHEY and CDR2 SVGEGT. The V end was cut by 5 bases, the J end by 4 bases, with 18 bases between. The CDR3 has 16 amino acids. Here the CDR3 reads CASSNAWGGGNQPQHF. In DNA form, the CDR3 reads TGTGCCAGCAGTAACGCGTGGGGGGGTGGAAATCAGCCCCAGCATTTT.

This clone was counted only a few times. V usage is TRBV14 and J usage is TRBJ2-1; 9 bases map to TRBD2. The germline V gene encodes CDR1 SGHDN and CDR2 FVKESK. The CDR3 totals 18 residues. V shed 4 bases, J shed 0 bases, and the junction held 10 bases outside the gene matches. The CDR3: CASSLGYRSGSSYNEQFF. The DNA of the CDR3 is TGTGCCAGCAGCCTAGGATATCGTAGCGGGAGCTCCTACAATGAGCAGTTCTTC.

V is TRBV5-1 and J is TRBJ2-2; no reliable D call. CDR3 length: 14 residues. Germline-derived CDR1 and CDR2 are SGHRS and YFSETQ. The V gene lost 4 bases and the J gene lost 5 bases, with 12 bases spanning the gap. CDR3 DNA sequence: TGCGCCAGCAGCCCGCTTACTACTACCGGGGAGCTGTTTTTT. Its protein is CASSPLTTTGELFF. Using reference TRBV5-1 and TRBJ2-2 for the parts outside the CDR3, the full variable domain is KAGVTQTPRYLIKTRGQQVTLSCSPISGHRSVSWYQQTPGQGLQFLFEYFSETQRNKGNFPGRFSGRQFSNSRSEMNVSTLELGDSALYLCASSPLTTTGELFFGEGSRLTVL.

This clone showed up just a few times. Other DNA sequences in this sample translate to the same CDR3. The chain couples TRBV4-3 to TRBJ2-2; 12 bases are shared with TRBD1. The V gene's germline CDR1 is LGHNA and CDR2 YSLEER. The CDR3 length is 16 residues. With V trimmed by 1 base and J by 9 bases, 6 bases remained unmatched. This chain's CDR3 is CASSQVGGQGARELFF. CDR3 sequence (DNA): TGCGCCAGCAGCCAAGTTGGGGGACAGGGGGCCCGGGAGCTGTTTTTT.

V usage is TRBV21-1 and J usage is TRBJ2-1; the table names TRBD2, a call not compared with the DNA. TRBV21-1 has pseudogene status. This CDR3 region has 21 residues. CDR3 bases: TGTGCCAGCAGCAAAGAGGCGGGGGTTTTTGTCCCGGGACAATTGTACAATGAGCAGTTCTTC. Translating it yields CASSKEAGVFVPGQLYNEQFF.

The chain joins TRBV18 to TRBJ1-2; possible D gene TRBD1, 6 bases. The ends were cut back, 3 bases at V and 4 bases at J, with 15 bases in the middle. CDR1 and CDR2 from the germline V gene are KGHSH and LQKENI. The CDR3 totals 15 residues. CDR3: CASSPPTGDGYGYTF. The CDR3 nucleotides read TGTGCCAGCTCACCCCCGACAGGCGATGGCTATGGCTACACCTTC.

The chain employs TRBV5-1 and TRBJ1-1; 10 positions match TRBD1. Per the germline V gene, CDR1 is SGHRS and CDR2 is YFSETQ. The CDR3 loop spans 19 amino acids. The J segment lost 0 bases and the V segment lost 2 bases, leaving 13 bases of the junction unmatched. In nucleotides, the CDR3 is TGCGCCAGCAGCTTTTCCCCGGGACAGGGGACGAGAATGAACACTGAAGCTTTCTTT. Translation: CASSFSPGQGTRMNTEAFF.

This chain uses TRBV28 with TRBJ1-1; 7 bases fit TRBD1. Losses at the gene ends were 6 bases for V and 3 bases for J; bases not matched to a gene: 7. The CDR3 loop spans 14 amino acids. The germline V gene encodes CDR1 MDHEN and CDR2 SYDVKM. The CDR3 is CASSRNGQDTEAFF. The CDR3 DNA is TGTGCCAGCAGCCGAAACGGACAGGACACTGAAGCTTTCTTT.

The chain employs TRBV10-3 and TRBJ2-2, with no clear D. The V end was cut by 2 bases, the J end by 7 bases, with 14 bases between. CDR3 length: 15 amino acids. Germline V lookup: CDR1 ENHRY, CDR2 SYGVKD. CDR3 DNA: TGTGCCATCAGTGAGGGCCCCGGGTCCGGCGGGGAGCTGTTTTTT. Amino acids: CAISEGPGSGGELFF.

V gene TRBV7-9 combines with J gene TRBJ2-1, with D tentatively TRBD2 (6 bases). The CDR3 runs 15 residues. From germline, CDR1 is SEHNR and CDR2 FQNEAQ (reference sequence). V gave up 5 bases and J gave up 2 bases, with 13 bases separating them. The CDR3 coding sequence is TGTGCCAGCAGCCCGGGACTGGCCCCCTACAATGAGCAGTTCTTC. Translated, it gives CASSPGLAPYNEQFF. Supplemented by reference TRBV7-9 and TRBJ2-1, the full variable domain reads DTGVSQNPRHKITKRGQNVTFRCDPISEHNRLYWYRQTLGQGPEFLTYFQNEAQLEKSRLLSDRFSAERPKGSFSTLEIQRTEQGDSAMYLCASSPGLAPYNEQFFGPGTRLTVL.

The chain recombines TRBV4-1 with TRBJ2-5; D is ambiguous. This CDR3 comprises 14 residues. The V end lost 1 base, the J end lost 3 bases, and 9 bases lay between the germline ends. Germline V gene sequence: CDR1 MGHRA, CDR2 YSYEKL. The CDR3 region has the DNA TGCGCCAGCAGCCAAGGTCTGAGGAAAGAGACCCAGTACTTC. Translated, it gives CASSQGLRKETQYF.

V usage is TRBV5-1 and J usage is TRBJ2-1; no clear D. CDR3 length: 14 residues. CDR1 and CDR2 (germline): SGHRS, YFSETQ. Trimming cost V 0 bases and J 7 bases, with 11 bases left between them. CDR3 sequence (DNA): TGCGCCAGCAGCTTGGCCCTAGGTGGGAATGAGCAGTTCTTC. This codes for CASSLALGGNEQFF. Full variable domain (outside the CDR3, taken from reference TRBV5-1 and TRBJ2-1): KAGVTQTPRYLIKTRGQQVTLSCSPISGHRSVSWYQQTPGQGLQFLFEYFSETQRNKGNFPGRFSGRQFSNSRSEMNVSTLELGDSALYLCASSLALGGNEQFFGPGTRLTVL.

The sample holds a few counts of this clone. The chain links TRBV29-1 to TRBJ2-2; 8 bases align to TRBD1. From germline, CDR1 is SQVTM and CDR2 ANQGSEA. The CDR3 has 13 amino acids. J was trimmed by 5 bases and V by 8 bases; bases with no gene match: 7. The CDR3 protein is CSIQGARTGELFF. For the CDR3, the DNA is TGCAGCATTCAGGGGGCGCGAACCGGGGAGCTGTTTTTT.

V is TRBV4-2 and J is TRBJ2-4; D gene uncertain. This CDR3 has 14 residues. Germline CDR1 is LGHNA and CDR2 is YNFKEQ. Trimming stripped 2 bases from V and 8 bases from J, with 13 bases between. The CDR3 DNA follows: TGTGCCAGCAGCCAACGGGTCAATCGGGACATTCAGTACTTC. Protein: CASSQRVNRDIQYF.